This T cell receptor (beta chain) was captured by sequencing in a study of blood T cell repertoires in COVID-19. Study background: The United States, Italy and Spain were the sources of the acute and convalescent COVID-19 samples. T cells, B-cell-depleted T cells, or PBMCs supplied cDNA or gDNA.

The CDR3 sequence is 15 residues long. CDR1 is LNHDA and CDR2 is SQIVND in the germline V gene (reference sequence). V was trimmed by 6 bases and J by 9 bases, leaving 23 bases between them. In the source study's methods: The assay estimated nucleated cells by amplifying reference gene primers. Clones were sequenced by immunoSEQ multiplex PCR, and TCRdb holds only the in-frame ones, with some missing. The DNA gave D and trimming, while V, J and clone size come from that table. Among hundreds of thousands of clones listed, 85% to 90% were seen once. V and J are TRBV19 and TRBJ2-5; TRBD2 is a possible D gene (5 bases). The sequence derives from a human donor in a cohort sampled during active COVID-19. The material sequenced was peripheral blood. CDR3 in amino acids: CASSLLLGAFEAQYF. DNA for the CDR3: TGTGCCAGTAGCCTACTTTTGGGAGCTTTTGAGGCCCAGTACTTC.